Each of the 5 T cell receptor beta chains below was sequenced from the same sample in a study of blood T cell repertoires in COVID-19. The assay was immunoSEQ multiplex PCR, and TCRdb's table has in-frame clones only and misses some. The data contain roughly 32,000 clones, about 91% of them singletons. Sample: peripheral blood. These TCRs come from a human donor with active COVID-19. The donor label of this sample is uncertain.

The rearrangement links TRBV6-5 to TRBJ2-3; D is possibly TRBD2 (6 bases). Per germline, CDR1 MNHEY and CDR2 SVGAGI. Between the trimmed V and J ends, which lost 8 bases and 4 bases, there was a span of 13 bases. The CDR3 loop spans 13 amino acids. The CDR3 DNA sequence: TGTGCCAGCCTACTAGCCCCTCCAGATACGCAGTATTTT. Its protein is CASLLAPPDTQYF.

Here the CDR3 DNA reads TGTGCCAGCAGCTGGTGGACTGGAGCCCAAGAGACCCAGTACTTC. Its protein is CASSWWTGAQETQYF. This chain uses TRBV7-9 with TRBJ2-5; D perhaps matches TRBD2 (5 bases). Trimming removed 4 bases at V and 1 base at J, with 13 bases between. CDR3 length: 15 residues. CDR1 is SEHNR, CDR2 FQNEAQ, per germline (reference sequence).

The chain employs TRBV28 and TRBJ2-2, with a possible D match to TRBD1 (6 bases). Germline V CDR1 and CDR2: MDHEN, SYDVKM. V shed 6 bases and J shed 4 bases, with 12 bases lying between them. CDR3 length equals 14 residues. CDR3 region: CASSLQGGTGELFF. CDR3 DNA sequence: TGTGCCAGCAGCCTACAGGGCGGCACCGGGGAGCTGTTTTTT.

The chain carries TRBV5-8 and TRBJ1-5; D ambiguous. Germline lookup yields CDR1 SGHTS and CDR2 YDEGEE. This CDR3 has 13 residues. Trimming took off 4 bases at V and 7 bases at J, with 12 bases between the two ends. The CDR3 DNA is TGTGCCAGCAGCCCGGGGAGGGTCCAGCCCCAGCATTTT. It yields the protein CASSPGRVQPQHF.

The rearrangement uses TRBV7-2 and TRBJ2-5, with 15 bases fitting TRBD2. Trimming cost V 5 bases and J 5 bases; bases outside gene matches: 6. Germline CDR1 SGHTA, CDR2 FQGNSA. This CDR3 is 16 amino acids long. DNA of the CDR3: TGTGCCAGCAGCCAAGGACTAGCGGGGGGGCGGGAGACCCAGTACTTC. It specifies CASSQGLAGGRETQYF.